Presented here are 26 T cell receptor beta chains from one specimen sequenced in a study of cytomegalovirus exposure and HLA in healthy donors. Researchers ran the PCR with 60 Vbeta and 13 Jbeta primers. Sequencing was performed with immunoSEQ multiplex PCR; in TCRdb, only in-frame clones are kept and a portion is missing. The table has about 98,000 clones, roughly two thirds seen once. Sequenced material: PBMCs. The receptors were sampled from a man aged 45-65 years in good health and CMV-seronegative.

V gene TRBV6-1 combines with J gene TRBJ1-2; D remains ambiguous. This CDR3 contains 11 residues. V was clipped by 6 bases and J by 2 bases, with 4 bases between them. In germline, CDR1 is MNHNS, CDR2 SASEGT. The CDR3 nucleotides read TGTGCCAGCAGCTTAAACTATGGCTACACCTTC. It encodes CASSLNYGYTF.

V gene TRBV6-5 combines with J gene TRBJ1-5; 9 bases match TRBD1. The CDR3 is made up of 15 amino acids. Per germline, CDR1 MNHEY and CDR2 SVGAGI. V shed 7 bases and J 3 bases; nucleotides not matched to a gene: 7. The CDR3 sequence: CASTGQGQINQPQHF. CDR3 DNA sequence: TGTGCCAGCACGGGACAGGGTCAAATCAATCAGCCCCAGCATTTT.

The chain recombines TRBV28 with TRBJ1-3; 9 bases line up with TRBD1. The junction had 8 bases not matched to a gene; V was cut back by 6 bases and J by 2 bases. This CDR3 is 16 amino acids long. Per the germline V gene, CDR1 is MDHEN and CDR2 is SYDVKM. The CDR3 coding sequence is TGTGCCAGCAGCTCTCCCGGGACAGGGACTGGAAACACCATATATTTT. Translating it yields CASSSPGTGTGNTIYF.

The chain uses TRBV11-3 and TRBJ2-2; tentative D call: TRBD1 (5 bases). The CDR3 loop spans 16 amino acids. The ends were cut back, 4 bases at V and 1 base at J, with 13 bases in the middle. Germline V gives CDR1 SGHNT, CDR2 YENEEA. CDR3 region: CASSSRAGMNTGELFF. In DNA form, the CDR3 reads TGTGCCAGCAGCTCCCGGGCAGGGATGAACACCGGGGAGCTGTTTTTT.

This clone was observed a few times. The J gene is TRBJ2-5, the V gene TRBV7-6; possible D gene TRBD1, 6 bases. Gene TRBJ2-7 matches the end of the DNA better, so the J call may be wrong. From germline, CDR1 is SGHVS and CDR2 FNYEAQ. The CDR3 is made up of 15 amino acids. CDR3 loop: CASSLGMTGTYEQYF. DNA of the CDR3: TGTGCCAGCAGCTTGGGGATGACAGGAACCTACGAGCAGTACTTC.

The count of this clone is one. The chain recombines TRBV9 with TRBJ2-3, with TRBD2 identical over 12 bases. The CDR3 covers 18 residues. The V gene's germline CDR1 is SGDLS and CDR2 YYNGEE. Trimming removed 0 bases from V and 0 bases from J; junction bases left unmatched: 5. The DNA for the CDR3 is TGTGCCAGCAGCGTAGGACTAGCGGGAGCCTCTAGCACAGATACGCAGTATTTT. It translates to CASSVGLAGASSTDTQYF.

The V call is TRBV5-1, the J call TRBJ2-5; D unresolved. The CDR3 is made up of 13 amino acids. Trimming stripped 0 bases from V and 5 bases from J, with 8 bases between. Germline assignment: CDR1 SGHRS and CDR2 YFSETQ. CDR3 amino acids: CASSLDLTETQYF. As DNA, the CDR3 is TGCGCCAGCAGCTTGGACCTAACCGAGACCCAGTACTTC.

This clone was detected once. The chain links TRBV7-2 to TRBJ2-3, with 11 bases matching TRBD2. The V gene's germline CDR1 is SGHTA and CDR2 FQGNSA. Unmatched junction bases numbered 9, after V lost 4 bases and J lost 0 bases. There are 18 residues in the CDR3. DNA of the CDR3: TGTGCCAGCAGCTCACCGAGGACTAGCGGGTTTAGCACAGATACGCAGTATTTT. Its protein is CASSSPRTSGFSTDTQYF.

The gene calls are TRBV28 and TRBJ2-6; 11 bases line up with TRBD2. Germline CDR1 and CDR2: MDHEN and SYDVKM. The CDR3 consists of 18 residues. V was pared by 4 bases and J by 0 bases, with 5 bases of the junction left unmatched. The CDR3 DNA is TGTGCCAGCAGTTCCGGGACTAGCGGAGACTCTGGGGCCAACGTCCTGACTTTC. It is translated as CASSSGTSGDSGANVLTF.

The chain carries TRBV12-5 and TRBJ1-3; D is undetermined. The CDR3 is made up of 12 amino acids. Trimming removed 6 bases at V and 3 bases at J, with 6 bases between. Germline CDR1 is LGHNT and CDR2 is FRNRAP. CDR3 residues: CASGLNGNTIYF. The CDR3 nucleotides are TGTGCTAGTGGCCTAAATGGAAACACCATATATTTT.

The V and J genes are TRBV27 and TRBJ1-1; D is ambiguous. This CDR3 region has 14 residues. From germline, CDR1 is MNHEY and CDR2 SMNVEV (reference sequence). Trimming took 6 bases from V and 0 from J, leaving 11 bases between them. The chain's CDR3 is CASRRTGMNTEAFF. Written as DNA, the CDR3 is TGTGCCAGCAGGCGGACGGGGATGAACACTGAAGCTTTCTTT.

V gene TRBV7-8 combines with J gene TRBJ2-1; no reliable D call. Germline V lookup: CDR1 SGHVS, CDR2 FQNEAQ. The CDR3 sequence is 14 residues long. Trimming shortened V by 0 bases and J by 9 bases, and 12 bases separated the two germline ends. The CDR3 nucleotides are TGTGCCAGCAGCTTAGCGCTGGGCTCGGTTGAGCAGTTCTTC. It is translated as CASSLALGSVEQFF.

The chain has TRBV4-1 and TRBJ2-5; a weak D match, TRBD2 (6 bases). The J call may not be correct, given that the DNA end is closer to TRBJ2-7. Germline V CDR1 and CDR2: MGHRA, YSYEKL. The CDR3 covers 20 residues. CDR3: CASSQEQLSGGSGRTYEQYF. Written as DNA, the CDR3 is TGCGCCAGCAGCCAAGAACAACTTTCCGGGGGATCAGGACGAACCTACGAGCAGTACTTC.

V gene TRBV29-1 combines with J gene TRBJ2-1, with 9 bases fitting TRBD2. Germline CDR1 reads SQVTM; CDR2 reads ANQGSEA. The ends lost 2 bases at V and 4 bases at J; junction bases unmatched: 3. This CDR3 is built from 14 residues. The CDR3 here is CSVETLAGYNEQFF. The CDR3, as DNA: TGCAGCGTTGAAACGCTAGCGGGATACAATGAGCAGTTCTTC.

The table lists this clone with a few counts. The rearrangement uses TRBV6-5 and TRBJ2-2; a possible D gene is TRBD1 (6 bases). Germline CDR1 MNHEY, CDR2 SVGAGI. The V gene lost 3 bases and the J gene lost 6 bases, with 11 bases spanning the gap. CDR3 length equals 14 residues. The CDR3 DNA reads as TGTGCCAGCAGTTATCTAACAGGGTCCGGGGAGCTGTTTTTT. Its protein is CASSYLTGSGELFF.

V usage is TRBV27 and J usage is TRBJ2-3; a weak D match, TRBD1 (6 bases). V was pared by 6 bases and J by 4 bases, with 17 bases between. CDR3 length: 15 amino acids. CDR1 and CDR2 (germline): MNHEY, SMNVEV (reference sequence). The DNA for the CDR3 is TGTGCCAGCAGGCGCTCCGACAGGAACGCAGATACGCAGTATTTT. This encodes CASRRSDRNADTQYF.

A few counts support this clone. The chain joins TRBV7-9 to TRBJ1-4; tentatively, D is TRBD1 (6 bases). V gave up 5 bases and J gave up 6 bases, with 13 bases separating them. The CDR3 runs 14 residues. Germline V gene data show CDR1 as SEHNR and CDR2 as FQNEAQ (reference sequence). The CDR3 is CASSRLDSDEKLFF. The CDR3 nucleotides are TGTGCCAGCAGCCGACTGGACAGTGATGAAAAACTGTTTTTT.

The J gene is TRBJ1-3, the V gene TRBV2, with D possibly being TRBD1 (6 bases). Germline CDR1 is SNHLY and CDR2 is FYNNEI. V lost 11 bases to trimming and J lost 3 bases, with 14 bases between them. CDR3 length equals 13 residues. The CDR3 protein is CAAAQGIGNTIYF. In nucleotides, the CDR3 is TGTGCCGCGGCCCAGGGGATTGGAAACACCATATATTTT.

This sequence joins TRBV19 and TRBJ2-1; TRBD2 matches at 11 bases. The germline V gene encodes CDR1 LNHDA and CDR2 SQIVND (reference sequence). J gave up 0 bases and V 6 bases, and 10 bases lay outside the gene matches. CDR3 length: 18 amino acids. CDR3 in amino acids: CASSLLLAGVTSYNEQFF. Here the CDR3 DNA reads TGTGCCAGTAGCTTACTACTAGCGGGAGTGACCTCCTACAATGAGCAGTTCTTC.

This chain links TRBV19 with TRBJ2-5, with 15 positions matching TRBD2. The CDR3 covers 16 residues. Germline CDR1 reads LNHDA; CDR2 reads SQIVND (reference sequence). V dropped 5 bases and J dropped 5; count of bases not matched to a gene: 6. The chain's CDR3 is CASSRTSGGAGETQYF. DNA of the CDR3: TGTGCCAGTAGTCGGACTAGCGGGGGGGCCGGCGAGACCCAGTACTTC.

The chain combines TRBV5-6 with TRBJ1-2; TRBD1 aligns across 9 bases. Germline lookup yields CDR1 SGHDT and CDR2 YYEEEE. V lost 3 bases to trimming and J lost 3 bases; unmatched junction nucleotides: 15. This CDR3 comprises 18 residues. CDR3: CASSSRRDRELLHYGYTF. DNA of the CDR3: TGTGCCAGCAGCTCCCGACGGGACAGGGAACTCCTCCACTATGGCTACACCTTC.

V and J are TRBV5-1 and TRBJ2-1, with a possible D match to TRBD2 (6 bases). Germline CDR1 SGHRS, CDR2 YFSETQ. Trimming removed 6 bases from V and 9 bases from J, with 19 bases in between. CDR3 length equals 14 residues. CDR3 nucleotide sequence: TGCGCCAGCAATGAGGGTTACCCCGGGGGTGAGCAGTTCTTC. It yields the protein CASNEGYPGGEQFF.

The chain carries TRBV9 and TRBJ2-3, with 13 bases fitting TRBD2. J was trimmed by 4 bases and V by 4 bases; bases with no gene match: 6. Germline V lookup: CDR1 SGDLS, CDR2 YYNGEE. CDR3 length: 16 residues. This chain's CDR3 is CASSRTSGGGADTQYF. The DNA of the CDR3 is TGTGCCAGCAGCAGGACTAGCGGGGGAGGAGCAGATACGCAGTATTTT.

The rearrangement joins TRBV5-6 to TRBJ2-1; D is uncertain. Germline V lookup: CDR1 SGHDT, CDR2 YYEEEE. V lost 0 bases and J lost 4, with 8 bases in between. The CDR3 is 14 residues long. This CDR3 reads CASSLASSYNEQFF. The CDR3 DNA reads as TGTGCCAGCAGCTTGGCTAGTTCATACAATGAGCAGTTCTTC. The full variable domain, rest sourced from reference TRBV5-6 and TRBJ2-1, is DAGVTQSPTHLIKTRGQQVTLRCSPKSGHDTVSWYQQALGQGPQFIFQYYEEEERQRGNFPDRFSGHQFPNYSSELNVNALLLGDSALYLCASSLASSYNEQFFGPGTRLTVL.

CDR3 protein: CATSRPAGGGEQFF. DNA for the CDR3: TGTGCCACCAGCAGACCCGCGGGCGGAGGTGAGCAGTTCTTC. The chain has TRBV15 and TRBJ2-1; tentative D call: TRBD2 (5 bases). V was clipped by 2 bases and J by 9 bases, with 14 bases between them. Per germline, CDR1 LNHNV and CDR2 YYDKDF (reference sequence). The CDR3 spans 14 residues.

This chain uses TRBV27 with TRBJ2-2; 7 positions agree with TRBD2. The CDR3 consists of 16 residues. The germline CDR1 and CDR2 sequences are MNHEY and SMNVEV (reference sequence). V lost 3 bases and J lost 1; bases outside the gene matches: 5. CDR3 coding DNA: TGTGCCAGCAGTTTTTACCAGCGGGAGAACACCGGGGAGCTGTTTTTT. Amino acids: CASSFYQRENTGELFF.